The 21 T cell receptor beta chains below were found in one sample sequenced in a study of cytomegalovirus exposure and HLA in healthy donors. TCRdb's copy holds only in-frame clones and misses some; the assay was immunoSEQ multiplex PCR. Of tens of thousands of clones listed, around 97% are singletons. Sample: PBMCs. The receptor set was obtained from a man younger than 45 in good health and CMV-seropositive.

The CDR3 DNA follows: TGTGCCAGCAGGGCCTTGGGGGAGGCGTACGAGCAGTACTTC. It yields the protein CASRALGEAYEQYF. The gene calls are TRBV5-6 and TRBJ2-7; tentative D call: TRBD2 (6 bases). Per germline, CDR1 SGHDT and CDR2 YYEEEE. This CDR3 has 14 amino acids. With 5 bases removed from V and 4 bases from J, the gap between germline ends came to 16 bases. Using reference TRBV5-6 and TRBJ2-7 for the parts outside the CDR3, the full variable domain is DAGVTQSPTHLIKTRGQQVTLRCSPKSGHDTVSWYQQALGQGPQFIFQYYEEEERQRGNFPDRFSGHQFPNYSSELNVNALLLGDSALYLCASRALGEAYEQYFGPGTRLTVT.

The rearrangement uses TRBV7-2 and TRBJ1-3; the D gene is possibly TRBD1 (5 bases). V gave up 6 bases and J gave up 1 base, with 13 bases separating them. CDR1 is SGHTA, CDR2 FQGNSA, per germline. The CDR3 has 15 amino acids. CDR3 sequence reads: CASSPDRISGNTIYF. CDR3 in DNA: TGTGCCAGCAGTCCCGACAGAATTTCTGGAAACACCATATATTTT. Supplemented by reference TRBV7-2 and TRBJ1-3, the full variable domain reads GAGVSQSPSNKVTEKGKDVELRCDPISGHTALYWYRQSLGQGLEFLIYFQGNSAPDKSGLPSDRFSAERTGGSVSTLTIQRTQQEDSAVYLCASSPDRISGNTIYFGEGSWLTVV.

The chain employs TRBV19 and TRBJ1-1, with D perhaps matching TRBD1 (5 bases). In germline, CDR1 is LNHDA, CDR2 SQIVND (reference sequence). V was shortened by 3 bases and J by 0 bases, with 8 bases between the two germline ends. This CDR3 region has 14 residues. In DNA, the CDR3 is TGTGCCAGTAGTATTACAGGCATGAACACTGAAGCTTTCTTT. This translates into CASSITGMNTEAFF.

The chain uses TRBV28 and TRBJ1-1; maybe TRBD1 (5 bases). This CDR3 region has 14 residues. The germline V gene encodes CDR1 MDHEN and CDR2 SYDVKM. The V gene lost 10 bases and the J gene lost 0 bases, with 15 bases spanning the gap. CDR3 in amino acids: CATGDGPLNTEAFF. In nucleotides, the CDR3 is TGTGCCACGGGGGACGGACCTTTGAACACTGAAGCTTTCTTT.

As DNA, the CDR3 is TGCGCCAGCAGCGAAAAGGCCAGGACCGGGGAGCTGTTTTTT. Protein sequence: CASSEKARTGELFF. The V gene is TRBV5-1, the J gene TRBJ2-2, with unresolved D. Trimming stripped 4 bases from V and 5 bases from J, with 12 bases between. This CDR3 comprises 14 residues. Germline loops: CDR1 SGHRS, CDR2 YFSETQ. The entire variable domain, with the rest obtained from reference TRBV5-1 and TRBJ2-2, is as follows: KAGVTQTPRYLIKTRGQQVTLSCSPISGHRSVSWYQQTPGQGLQFLFEYFSETQRNKGNFPGRFSGRQFSNSRSEMNVSTLELGDSALYLCASSEKARTGELFFGEGSRLTVL.

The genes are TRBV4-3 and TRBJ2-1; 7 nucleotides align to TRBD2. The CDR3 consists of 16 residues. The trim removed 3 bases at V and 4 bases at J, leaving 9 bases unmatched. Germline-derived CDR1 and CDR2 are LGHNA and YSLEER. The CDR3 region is CASSHSGGGQYNEQFF. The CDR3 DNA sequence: TGCGCCAGCAGCCATTCGGGGGGAGGTCAATACAATGAGCAGTTCTTC.

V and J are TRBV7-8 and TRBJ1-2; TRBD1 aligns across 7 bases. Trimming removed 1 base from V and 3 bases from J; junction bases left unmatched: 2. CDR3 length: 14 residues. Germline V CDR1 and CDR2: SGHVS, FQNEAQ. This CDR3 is CASSLGQGDYGYTF. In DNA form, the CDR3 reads TGTGCCAGCAGCTTAGGACAGGGAGACTATGGCTACACCTTC.

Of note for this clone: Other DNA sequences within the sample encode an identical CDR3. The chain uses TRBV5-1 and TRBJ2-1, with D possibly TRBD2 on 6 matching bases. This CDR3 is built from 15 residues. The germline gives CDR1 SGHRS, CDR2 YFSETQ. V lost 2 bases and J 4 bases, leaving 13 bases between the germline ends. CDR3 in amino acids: CASSFGGGSYNEQFF. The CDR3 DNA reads TGCGCCAGCAGCTTTGGTGGGGGGTCTTACAATGAGCAGTTCTTC.

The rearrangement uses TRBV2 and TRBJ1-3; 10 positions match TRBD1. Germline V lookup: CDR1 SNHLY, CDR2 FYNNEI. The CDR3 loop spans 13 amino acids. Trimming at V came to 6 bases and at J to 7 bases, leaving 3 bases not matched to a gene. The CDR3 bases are TGTGCCAGCAGGACAGGGGGCTTGAACACCATATATTTT. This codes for CASRTGGLNTIYF.

The CDR3 loop reads CSVGSGTNTGELFF. DNA of the CDR3: TGCAGCGTTGGGAGCGGGACTAACACCGGGGAGCTGTTTTTT. The chain recombines TRBV29-1 with TRBJ2-2, with 7 positions matching TRBD2. This CDR3 comprises 14 residues. V gave up 4 bases and J gave up 2 bases; unmatched junction bases: 4. The germline CDR1 and CDR2 sequences are SQVTM and ANQGSEA.

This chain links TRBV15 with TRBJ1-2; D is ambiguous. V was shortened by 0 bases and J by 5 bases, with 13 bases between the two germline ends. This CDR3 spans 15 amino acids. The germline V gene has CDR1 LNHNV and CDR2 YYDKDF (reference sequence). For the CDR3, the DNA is TGTGCCACCAGCAGAGATCGTAGCTGGTTGTATGGCTACACCTTC. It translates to CATSRDRSWLYGYTF.

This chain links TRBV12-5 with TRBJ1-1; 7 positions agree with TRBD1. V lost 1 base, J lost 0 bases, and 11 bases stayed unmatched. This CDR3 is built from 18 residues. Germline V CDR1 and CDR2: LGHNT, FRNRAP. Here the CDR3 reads CASGLARDSPDMNTEAFF. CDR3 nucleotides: TGTGCTAGTGGTTTGGCCCGGGACAGTCCGGACATGAACACTGAAGCTTTCTTT.

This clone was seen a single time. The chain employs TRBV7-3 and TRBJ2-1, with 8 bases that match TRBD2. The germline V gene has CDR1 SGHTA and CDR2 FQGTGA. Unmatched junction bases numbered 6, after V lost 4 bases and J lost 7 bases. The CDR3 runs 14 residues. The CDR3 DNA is TGTGCCAGCAGCTCCCGGGAGGGGCAGAATGAGCAGTTCTTC. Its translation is CASSSREGQNEQFF.

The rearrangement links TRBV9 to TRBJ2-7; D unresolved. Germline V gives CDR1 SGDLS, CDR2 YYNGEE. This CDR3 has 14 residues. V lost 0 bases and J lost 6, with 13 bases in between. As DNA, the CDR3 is TGTGCCAGCAGCGTAGATCCAGAGGTAGGCGAGCAGTACTTC. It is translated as CASSVDPEVGEQYF.

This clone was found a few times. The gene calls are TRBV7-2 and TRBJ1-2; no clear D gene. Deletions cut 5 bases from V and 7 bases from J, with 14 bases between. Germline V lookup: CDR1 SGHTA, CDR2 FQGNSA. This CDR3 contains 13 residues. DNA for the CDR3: TGTGCCAGCAGCCACTTTTTTCGGGGTGGCTACACCTTC. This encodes CASSHFFRGGYTF.

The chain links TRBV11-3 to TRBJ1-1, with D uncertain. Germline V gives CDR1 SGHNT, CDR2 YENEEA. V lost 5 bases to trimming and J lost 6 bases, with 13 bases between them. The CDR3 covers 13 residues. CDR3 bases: TGTGCCAGCAGCGACGGAGGGTTGGCTGAAGCTTTCTTT. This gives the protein CASSDGGLAEAFF.

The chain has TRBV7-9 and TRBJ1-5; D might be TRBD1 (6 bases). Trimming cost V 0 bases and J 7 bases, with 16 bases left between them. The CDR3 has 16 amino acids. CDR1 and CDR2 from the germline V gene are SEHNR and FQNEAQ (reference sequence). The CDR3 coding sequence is TGTGCCAGCAGCTTAGCGGCGGGGGCAGGGCCGCAGCCCCAGCATTTT. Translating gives CASSLAAGAGPQPQHF.

The CDR3 reads CSARTGYEQYF. In DNA form, the CDR3 reads TGCAGTGCTAGGACAGGTTACGAGCAGTACTTC. This chain uses TRBV20-1 with TRBJ2-7, with a weak D call TRBD1 (6 bases). The CDR3 extends over 11 amino acids. Looked up from germline, CDR1 is DFQATT and CDR2 is SNEGSKA (reference sequence). V lost 3 bases and J lost 4, with 7 bases in between.

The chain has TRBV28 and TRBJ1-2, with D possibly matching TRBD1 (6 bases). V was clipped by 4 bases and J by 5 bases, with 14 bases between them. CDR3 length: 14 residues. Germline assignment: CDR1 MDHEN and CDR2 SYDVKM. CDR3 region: CASSSQHRVYGYTF. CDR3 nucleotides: TGTGCCAGCAGTTCGCAACACAGGGTATATGGCTACACCTTC.

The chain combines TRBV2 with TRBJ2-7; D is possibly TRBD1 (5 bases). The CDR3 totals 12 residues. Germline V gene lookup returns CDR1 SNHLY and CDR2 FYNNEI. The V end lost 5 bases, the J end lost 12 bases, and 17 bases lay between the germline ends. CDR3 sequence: CASSLVDGHGYF. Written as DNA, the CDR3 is TGTGCCAGCAGTTTAGTAGACGGACATGGGTACTTC.

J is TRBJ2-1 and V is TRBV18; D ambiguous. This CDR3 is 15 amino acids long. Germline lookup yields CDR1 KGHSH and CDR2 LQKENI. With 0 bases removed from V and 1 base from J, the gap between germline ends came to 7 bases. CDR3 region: CASSPPVRSYNEQFF. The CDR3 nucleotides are TGTGCCAGCTCACCACCGGTCCGGTCCTACAATGAGCAGTTCTTC.